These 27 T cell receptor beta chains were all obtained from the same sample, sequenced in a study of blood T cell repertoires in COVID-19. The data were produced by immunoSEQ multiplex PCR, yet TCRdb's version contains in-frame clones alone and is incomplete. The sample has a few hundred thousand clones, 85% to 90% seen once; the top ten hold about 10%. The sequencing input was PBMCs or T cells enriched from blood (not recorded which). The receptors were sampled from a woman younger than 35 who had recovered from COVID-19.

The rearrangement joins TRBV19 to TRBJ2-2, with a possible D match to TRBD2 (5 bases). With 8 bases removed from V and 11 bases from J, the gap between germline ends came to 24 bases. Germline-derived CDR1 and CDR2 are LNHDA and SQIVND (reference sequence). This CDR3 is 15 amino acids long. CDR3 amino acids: CASGLSHQTPRELFF. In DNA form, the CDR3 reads TGTGCCAGTGGACTCAGCCACCAAACCCCGAGAGAGCTGTTTTTT.

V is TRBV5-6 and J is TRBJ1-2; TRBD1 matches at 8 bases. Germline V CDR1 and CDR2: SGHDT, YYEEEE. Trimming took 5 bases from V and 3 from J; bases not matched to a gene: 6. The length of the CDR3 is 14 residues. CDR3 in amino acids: CASRVEDRDYGYTF. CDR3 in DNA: TGTGCCAGCAGGGTCGAGGACAGGGACTATGGCTACACCTTC.

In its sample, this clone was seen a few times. The CDR3 loop is CASRRNREYQPQHF. In DNA form, the CDR3 reads TGTGCCAGTAGAAGGAACAGGGAGTATCAGCCCCAGCATTTT. This chain links TRBV19 with TRBJ1-5; possible D gene TRBD1, 6 bases. The CDR3 totals 14 residues. Germline assignment: CDR1 LNHDA and CDR2 SQIVND (reference sequence). V lost 6 bases and J 5 bases, leaving 14 bases between the germline ends. Variable domain in full (rest from reference TRBV19 and TRBJ1-5): DGGITQSPKYLFRKEGQNVTLSCEQNLNHDAMYWYRQDPGQGLRLIYYSQIVNDFQKGDIAEGYSVSREKKESFPLTVTSAQKNPTAFYLCASRRNREYQPQHFGDGTRLSIL.

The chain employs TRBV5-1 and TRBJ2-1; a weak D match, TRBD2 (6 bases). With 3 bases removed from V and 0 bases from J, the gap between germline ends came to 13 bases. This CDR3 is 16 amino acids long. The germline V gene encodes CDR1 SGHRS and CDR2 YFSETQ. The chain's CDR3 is CASSSHSGLSYNEQFF. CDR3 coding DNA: TGCGCCAGCAGCTCGCATTCGGGACTCTCCTACAATGAGCAGTTCTTC.

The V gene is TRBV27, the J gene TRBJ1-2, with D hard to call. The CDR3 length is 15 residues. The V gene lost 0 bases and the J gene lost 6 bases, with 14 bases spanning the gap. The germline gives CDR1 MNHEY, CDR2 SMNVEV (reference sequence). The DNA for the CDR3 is TGTGCCAGCAGTTTATCGGTCAATTCGGGTGATGGCTACACCTTC. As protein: CASSLSVNSGDGYTF.

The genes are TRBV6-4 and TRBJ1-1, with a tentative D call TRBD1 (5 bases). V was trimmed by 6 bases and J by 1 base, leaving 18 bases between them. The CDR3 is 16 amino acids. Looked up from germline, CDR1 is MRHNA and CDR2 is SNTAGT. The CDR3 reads CASRKEGLQPNTEAFF. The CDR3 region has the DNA TGTGCCAGCAGGAAGGAGGGACTGCAACCGAACACTGAAGCTTTCTTT.

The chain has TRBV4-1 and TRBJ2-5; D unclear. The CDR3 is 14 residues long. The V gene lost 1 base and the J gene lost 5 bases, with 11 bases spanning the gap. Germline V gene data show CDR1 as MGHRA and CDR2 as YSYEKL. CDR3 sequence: CASSQGLWRETQYF. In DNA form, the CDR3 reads TGCGCCAGCAGCCAAGGACTCTGGCGGGAGACCCAGTACTTC.

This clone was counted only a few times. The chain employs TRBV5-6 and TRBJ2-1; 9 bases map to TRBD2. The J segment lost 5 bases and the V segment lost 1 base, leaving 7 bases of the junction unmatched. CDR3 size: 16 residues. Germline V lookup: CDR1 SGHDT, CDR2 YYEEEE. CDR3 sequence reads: CASSLYSGGKDNEQFF. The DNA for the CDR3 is TGTGCCAGCAGCTTGTACAGCGGGGGGAAAGACAATGAGCAGTTCTTC.

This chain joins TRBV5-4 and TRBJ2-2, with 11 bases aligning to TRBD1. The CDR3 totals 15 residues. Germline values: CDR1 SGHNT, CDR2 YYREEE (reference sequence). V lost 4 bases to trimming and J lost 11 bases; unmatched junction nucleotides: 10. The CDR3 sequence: CASSLPGQGELELFF. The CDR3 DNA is TGTGCCAGCAGCCTGCCGGGACAGGGGGAATTAGAGCTGTTTTTT.

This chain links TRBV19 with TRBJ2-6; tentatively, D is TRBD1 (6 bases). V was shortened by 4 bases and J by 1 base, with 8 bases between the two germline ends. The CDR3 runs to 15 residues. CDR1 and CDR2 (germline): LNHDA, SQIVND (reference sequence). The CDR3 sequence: CASSSTGSGANVLTF. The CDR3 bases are TGTGCCAGTAGTAGCACAGGGTCTGGGGCCAACGTCCTGACTTTC.

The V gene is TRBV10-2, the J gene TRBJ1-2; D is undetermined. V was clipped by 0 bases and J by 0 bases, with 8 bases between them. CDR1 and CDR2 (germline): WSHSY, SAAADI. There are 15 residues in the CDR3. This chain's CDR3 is CASSESRFSNYGYTF. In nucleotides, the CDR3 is TGCGCCAGCAGTGAGTCGCGATTTTCTAACTATGGCTACACCTTC.

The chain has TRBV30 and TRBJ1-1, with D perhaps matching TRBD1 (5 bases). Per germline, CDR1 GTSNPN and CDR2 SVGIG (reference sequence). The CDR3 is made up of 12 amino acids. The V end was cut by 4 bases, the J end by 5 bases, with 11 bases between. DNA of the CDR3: TGTGCCTGGAACGGGGGAGGAACTGAAGCTTTCTTT. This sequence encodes CAWNGGGTEAFF.

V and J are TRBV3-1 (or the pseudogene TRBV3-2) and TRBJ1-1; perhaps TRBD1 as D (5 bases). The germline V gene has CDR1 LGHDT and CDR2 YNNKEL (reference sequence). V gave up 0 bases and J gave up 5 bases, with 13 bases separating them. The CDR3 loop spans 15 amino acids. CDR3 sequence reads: CASSQDPTVQTEAFF. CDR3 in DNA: TGTGCCAGCAGCCAAGATCCGACAGTACAGACTGAAGCTTTCTTT.

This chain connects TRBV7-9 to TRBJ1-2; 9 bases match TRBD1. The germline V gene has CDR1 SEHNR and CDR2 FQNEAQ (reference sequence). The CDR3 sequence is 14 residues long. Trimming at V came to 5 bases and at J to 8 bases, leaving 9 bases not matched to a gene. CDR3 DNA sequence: TGTGCCAGCAGCGGAGGGGGGACAGGGTACGGCTACACCTTC. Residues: CASSGGGTGYGYTF.

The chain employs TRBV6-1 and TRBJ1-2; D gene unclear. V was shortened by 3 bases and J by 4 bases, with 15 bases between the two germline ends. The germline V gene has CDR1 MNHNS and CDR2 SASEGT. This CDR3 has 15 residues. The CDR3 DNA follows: TGTGCCAGCAGTGATCGGGTGGCGGGGATCTATGGCTACACCTTC. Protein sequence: CASSDRVAGIYGYTF.

The CDR3 loop reads CASSLTSGTIQETQYF. For the CDR3, the DNA is TGTGCCAGCAGCTTGACTAGCGGGACCATCCAAGAGACCCAGTACTTC. The chain uses TRBV5-5 and TRBJ2-5, with 10 bases aligning to TRBD2. Trimming took 1 base from V and 1 from J; bases not matched to a gene: 4. The CDR3 length is 16 residues. Germline values: CDR1 SGHKS, CDR2 YYEKEE (reference sequence).

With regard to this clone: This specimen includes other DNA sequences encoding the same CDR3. The CDR3 nucleotides are TGTGCCAGTAGTATCGGGGACAGGGGCTACAATGAGCAGTTCTTC. Protein product: CASSIGDRGYNEQFF. The chain couples TRBV19 to TRBJ2-1; the match to TRBD1 covers 10 bases. Trimming removed 3 bases from V and 3 bases from J; junction bases left unmatched: 2. The CDR3 covers 15 residues. The germline V gene has CDR1 LNHDA and CDR2 SQIVND (reference sequence).

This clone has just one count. The CDR3 spells CASRGLAGNEQYF. In DNA form, the CDR3 reads TGTGCCTCTCGGGGACTAGCGGGAAATGAGCAGTACTTC. The J gene is TRBJ2-7, the V gene TRBV10-3, with 13 bases fitting TRBD2. V dropped 11 bases and J dropped 7; count of bases not matched to a gene: 8. CDR1 is ENHRY and CDR2 is SYGVKD in the germline V gene. The CDR3 loop spans 13 amino acids.

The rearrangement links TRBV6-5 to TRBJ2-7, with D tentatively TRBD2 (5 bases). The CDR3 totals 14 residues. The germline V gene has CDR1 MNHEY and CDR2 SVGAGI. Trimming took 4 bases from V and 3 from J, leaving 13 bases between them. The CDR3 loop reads CASSFGQTNYEQYF. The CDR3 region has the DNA TGTGCCAGCAGTTTCGGGCAGACTAACTACGAGCAGTACTTC.

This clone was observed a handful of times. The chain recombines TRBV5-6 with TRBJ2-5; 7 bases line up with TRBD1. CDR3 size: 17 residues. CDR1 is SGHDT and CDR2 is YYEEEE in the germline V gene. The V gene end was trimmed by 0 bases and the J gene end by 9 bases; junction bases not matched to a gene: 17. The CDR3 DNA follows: TGTGCCAGCAGCTTGGCCAGAATGAGGGGGCGCGGGTGGCCCCAGTACTTC. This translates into CASSLARMRGRGWPQYF. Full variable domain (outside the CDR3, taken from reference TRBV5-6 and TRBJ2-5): DAGVTQSPTHLIKTRGQQVTLRCSPKSGHDTVSWYQQALGQGPQFIFQYYEEEERQRGNFPDRFSGHQFPNYSSELNVNALLLGDSALYLCASSLARMRGRGWPQYFGPGTRLLVL.

CDR3 in amino acids: CASSQLQVDEQYF. The CDR3 nucleotides read TGTGCCAGCAGCCAATTACAGGTGGACGAGCAGTACTTC. The V gene is TRBV5-6, the J gene TRBJ2-7, with D perhaps matching TRBD1 (5 bases). Per germline, CDR1 SGHDT and CDR2 YYEEEE. CDR3 size: 13 residues. Trimming stripped 4 bases from V and 5 bases from J, with 13 bases between.

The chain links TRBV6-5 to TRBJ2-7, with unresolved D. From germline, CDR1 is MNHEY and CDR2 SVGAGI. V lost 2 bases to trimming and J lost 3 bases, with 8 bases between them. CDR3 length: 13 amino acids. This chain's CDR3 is CASSYGQIYEQYF. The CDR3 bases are TGTGCCAGCAGTTACGGGCAGATCTACGAGCAGTACTTC.

DNA for the CDR3: TGTGCCAGCAGCTCGGACAGGGGTGATACGCAGTATTTT. Amino acids: CASSSDRGDTQYF. The chain couples TRBV7-3 to TRBJ2-3; TRBD1 matches 9 bases. CDR1 is SGHTA, CDR2 FQGTGA, per germline. The J segment lost 6 bases and the V segment lost 4 bases, leaving 2 bases of the junction unmatched. CDR3 length: 13 amino acids.

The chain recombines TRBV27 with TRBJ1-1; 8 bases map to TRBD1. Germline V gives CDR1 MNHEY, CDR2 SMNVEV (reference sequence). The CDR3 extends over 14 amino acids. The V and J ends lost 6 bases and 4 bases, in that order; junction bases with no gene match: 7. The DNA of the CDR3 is TGTGCCAGCAGCCTTCAGGGGGCGCCCACTGAAGCTTTCTTT. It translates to CASSLQGAPTEAFF.

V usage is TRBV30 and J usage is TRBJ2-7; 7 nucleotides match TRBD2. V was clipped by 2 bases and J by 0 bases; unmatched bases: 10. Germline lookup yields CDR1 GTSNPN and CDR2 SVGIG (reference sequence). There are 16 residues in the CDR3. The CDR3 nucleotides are TGTGCCTGGAGTTTCGATAGCGGGCCAACCTCCTACGAGCAGTACTTC. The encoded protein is CAWSFDSGPTSYEQYF. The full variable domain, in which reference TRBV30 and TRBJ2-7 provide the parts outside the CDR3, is SQTIHQWPATLVQPVGSPLSLECTVEGTSNPNLYWYRQAAGRGLQLLFYSVGIGQISSEVPQNLSASRPQDRQFILSSKKLLLSDSGFYLCAWSFDSGPTSYEQYFGPGTRLTVT.

The CDR3 spells CASSAGTSGRRETQYF. The CDR3 DNA reads as TGCGCCAGCAGCGCCGGGACTAGCGGGAGAAGAGAGACCCAGTACTTC. This rearrangement joins TRBV5-1 to TRBJ2-5; TRBD2 agrees at 14 bases. There are 16 residues in the CDR3. Per germline, CDR1 SGHRS and CDR2 YFSETQ. V lost 4 bases to trimming and J lost 4 bases; unmatched junction nucleotides: 6.

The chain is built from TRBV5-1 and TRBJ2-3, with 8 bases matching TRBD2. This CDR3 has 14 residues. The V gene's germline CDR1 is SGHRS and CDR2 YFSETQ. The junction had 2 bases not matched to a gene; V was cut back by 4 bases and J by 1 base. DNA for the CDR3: TGCGCCAGCAGCGCGACTAGCGGCACAGATACGCAGTATTTT. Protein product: CASSATSGTDTQYF.